Described below is a single T cell receptor beta chain sequence and its context. Its binding antigen is unknown. It has no much larger one-base neighbor in the sample; base qualities were not kept. Sequences SEHNR (CDR1) and FQNEAQ (CDR2) are obtained from the germline V gene (reference sequence). Spanning cysteine to phenylalanine, the CDR3 consists of 16 amino acids. The CDR3 DNA has 48 bases and is translated from base 1. Trimming takes 4 bases from V and 0 bases from J, and the germline ends sit 10 bases apart. Whole blood was collected in K2EDTA tubes by collaborating institutions according to the institutions' own protocols. Collaborator samples were shipped for TCRbeta analysis as frozen whole blood, isolated PBMCs, or DNA extracted from either sample type. TCRbeta CDR3 regions were amplified from genomic DNA by means of the immunoSEQ Assay, a bias-controlled multiplex PCR. Concerning the study's data processing: Within the assay, amplification of reference gene primers was used to estimate how many nucleated cells each sample contained. Sequence reads were collapsed and filtered to measure the absolute abundance of every unique TCRbeta CDR3 rearrangement. Productive Simpson clonality was computed per sample as the square root of Simpson's diversity index over productive rearrangements. TCRdb limited this immuneACCESS table to in-frame rearrangements with V and J called. A share of clones is missing; checked studies link under half to unresolved V genes, and the rest is unexplained. That table gives V, J and clone size, and the DNA gave D and trimming. For this sample the table gives about 100,000 clones, of which roughly 92% were detected only once. 5.7% of the sample is taken by the ten largest.

This entry is derived from a study of blood T cell repertoires in COVID-19 (TCRdb year 2020). With regard to the full study: Samples covering the acute and convalescent phases of COVID-19 were provided by collaborators in the United States, Italy and Spain. Samples were obtained from the ongoing ImmuneRACE study (first 160 participants) and from over 1,000 subjects provided by 6 global collaborators. The material from the prospective study consisted of cDNA or gDNA derived from T cells, B-cell-depleted T cells, or PBMCs. A de-identified subject ID, COVID-19 status, age in years and sex were almost always included in the sample metadata. Where available, HLA class I and class II types were taken from metadata supplied by the sample provider and were not determined by assay-based typing. Subjects who had been exposed to COVID-19, were actively infected with it, or had recovered from it provided the deeply sampled blood TCRbeta repertoires that made up the dataset. The repertoires were made available in a free public database intended to serve as a resource for research on the immune response to SARS-CoV-2.

Study-wide findings and limitations: How much clinical and demographic metadata was included differed by source and by participant, and the metadata was provided uncurated.

The chain employs TRBV7-9 and TRBJ1-6, with no confidently assigned D gene. The receptor comes from a man aged 65-85 years with acute or convalescent COVID-19. The sample taken for sequencing was peripheral blood. The nucleotide sequence is TGTGCCAGCAGCTCGCAGCGGAGCTCCTATAATTCACCCCTCCACTTT. It encodes CASSSQRSSYNSPLHF.